The rows below give T cell receptor beta chains drawn from one sample of a study of cytomegalovirus exposure and HLA in healthy donors. The method was immunoSEQ multiplex PCR; TCRdb's version includes in-frame clones alone and lacks a portion of them. The profile shows 110,000 or so clones, approximately 74% of them singletons. The source material was PBMCs. These receptors were obtained from a woman between 50 and 59 years old in good health and CMV-seropositive. Both conserved end residues are part of each CDR3. A D gene is named only where the DNA matches it firmly. Clone size appears in some rows only: once, few, many, or a class for an expanded clone.

v_gene: TRBV6-1; d_gene: TRBD1; j_gene: TRBJ1-1; abundance: NA; CDR3aa: CASMPGGTEAFF; CDR3nt: TGTGCCAGCATGCCAGGGGGCACTGAAGCTTTCTTT
v_gene: TRBV6-5; d_gene: TRBD2; j_gene: TRBJ2-7; abundance: NA; CDR3aa: CASSYSNSGGGYEQYF; CDR3nt: TGTGCCAGCAGTTACTCGAATAGTGGGGGGGGCTACGAGCAGTACTTC
v_gene: TRBV5-1; d_gene: TRBD1; j_gene: TRBJ2-1; abundance: NA; CDR3aa: CASSLASQGDEQFF; CDR3nt: TGCGCCAGCAGCTTGGCTAGTCAGGGGGATGAGCAGTTCTTC
v_gene: TRBV10-3; d_gene: TRBD1; j_gene: TRBJ1-2; abundance: few; CDR3aa: CAISERTGGYGYTF; CDR3nt: TGTGCCATCAGTGAGAGGACAGGCGGCTATGGCTACACCTTC
v_gene: TRBV5-4; d_gene: NA; j_gene: TRBJ1-4; abundance: NA; CDR3aa: CASSLEPTFTNEKLFF; CDR3nt: TGTGCCAGCAGCTTGGAGCCAACTTTCACTAATGAAAAACTGTTTTTT
v_gene: TRBV7-2; d_gene: NA; j_gene: TRBJ2-5; abundance: NA; CDR3aa: CASKFRSSETQYF; CDR3nt: TGTGCCAGCAAATTTAGGAGTTCGGAGACCCAGTACTTC
v_gene: TRBV2; d_gene: NA; j_gene: TRBJ2-2; abundance: NA; CDR3aa: CASSEDTANTGELFF; CDR3nt: TGTGCCAGCAGTGAGGACACCGCGAACACCGGGGAGCTGTTTTTT
v_gene: TRBV6-1; d_gene: NA; j_gene: TRBJ2-1; abundance: NA; CDR3aa: CAIPGRREDEQFF; CDR3nt: TGTGCCATCCCGGGGAGAAGGGAGGATGAGCAGTTCTTC
v_gene: TRBV4-2; d_gene: NA; j_gene: TRBJ1-2; abundance: NA; CDR3aa: CASSQDNMGGNYGYTF; CDR3nt: TGTGCCAGCAGCCAAGATAATATGGGAGGCAACTATGGCTACACCTTC
v_gene: TRBV15; d_gene: NA; j_gene: TRBJ2-1; abundance: NA; CDR3aa: CATSSPGLTGGEQFF; CDR3nt: TGTGCCACCAGCAGTCCTGGACTTACCGGGGGTGAGCAGTTCTTC
v_gene: TRBV18; d_gene: NA; j_gene: TRBJ1-1; abundance: NA; CDR3aa: CASSPLTGTEAFF; CDR3nt: TGTGCCAGCTCCCCCCTTACCGGGACAGAAGCTTTCTTT
v_gene: TRBV28; d_gene: NA; j_gene: TRBJ2-5; abundance: NA; CDR3aa: CASSFGSRAGQVTQYF; CDR3nt: TGTGCCAGCAGTTTCGGGTCTAGAGCGGGTCAAGTGACCCAGTACTTC
v_gene: TRBV5-6; d_gene: NA; j_gene: TRBJ1-5; abundance: once; CDR3aa: CASSLGQINQPQHF; CDR3nt: TGTGCCAGCAGCTTGGGTCAGATCAATCAGCCCCAGCATTTT
v_gene: TRBV13; d_gene: TRBD2; j_gene: TRBJ2-3; abundance: NA; CDR3aa: CASSPSSGGLGTDTQYF; CDR3nt: TGTGCCAGCAGCCCTAGTAGCGGGGGTCTTGGCACAGATACGCAGTATTTT
v_gene: TRBV7-2; d_gene: NA; j_gene: TRBJ2-2; abundance: NA; CDR3aa: CASSGREESTGELFF; CDR3nt: TGTGCCAGCAGCGGGCGGGAAGAGAGCACCGGGGAGCTGTTTTTT
v_gene: TRBV19; d_gene: NA; j_gene: TRBJ1-3; abundance: NA; CDR3aa: CASSIDRGTGNTIYF; CDR3nt: TGTGCCAGTAGTATAGATCGAGGGACTGGAAACACCATATATTTT
v_gene: TRBV19; d_gene: NA; j_gene: TRBJ1-5; abundance: NA; CDR3aa: CASSKQGRPQHF; CDR3nt: TGTGCCAGTAGTAAACAGGGTAGGCCCCAGCATTTT
v_gene: TRBV5-4; d_gene: TRBD1; j_gene: TRBJ1-6; abundance: NA; CDR3aa: CASSIRDRESPLHF; CDR3nt: TGTGCCAGCAGCATCCGGGACAGGGAATCACCCCTCCACTTT
v_gene: TRBV7-2; d_gene: NA; j_gene: TRBJ2-7; abundance: once; CDR3aa: CASSLAWAAPYEQYF; CDR3nt: TGTGCCAGCAGCTTAGCGTGGGCAGCTCCCTACGAGCAGTACTTC
v_gene: TRBV6-5; d_gene: NA; j_gene: TRBJ1-1; abundance: few; CDR3aa: CACFNRVTEAFF; CDR3nt: TGTGCCTGCTTTAACAGGGTTACTGAAGCTTTCTTT
v_gene: TRBV7-2; d_gene: NA; j_gene: TRBJ1-2; abundance: few; CDR3aa: CASSSGGGYTF; CDR3nt: TGTGCCAGCAGCTCAGGAGGCGGCTACACCTTC
v_gene: TRBV7-3; d_gene: NA; j_gene: TRBJ2-7; abundance: NA; CDR3aa: CASSPGLGTYEQYF; CDR3nt: TGTGCCAGCAGCCCGGGACTTGGGACCTACGAGCAGTACTTC
v_gene: TRBV15; d_gene: TRBD1; j_gene: TRBJ2-7; abundance: NA; CDR3aa: CATSRQPGQAPTSVPEQYF; CDR3nt: TGTGCCACCAGCAGGCAACCGGGACAGGCACCCACAAGTGTCCCCGAGCAGTACTTC
v_gene: TRBV7-9; d_gene: NA; j_gene: TRBJ2-4; abundance: NA; CDR3aa: CASSIRPGAKAKNIQYF; CDR3nt: TGTGCCAGCAGCATACGCCCAGGGGCTAAGGCCAAAAACATTCAGTACTTC
v_gene: TRBV5-1; d_gene: NA; j_gene: TRBJ2-5; abundance: NA; CDR3aa: CASSLLGAIQETQYF; CDR3nt: TGCGCCAGCAGCCTGTTGGGAGCGATCCAAGAGACCCAGTACTTC